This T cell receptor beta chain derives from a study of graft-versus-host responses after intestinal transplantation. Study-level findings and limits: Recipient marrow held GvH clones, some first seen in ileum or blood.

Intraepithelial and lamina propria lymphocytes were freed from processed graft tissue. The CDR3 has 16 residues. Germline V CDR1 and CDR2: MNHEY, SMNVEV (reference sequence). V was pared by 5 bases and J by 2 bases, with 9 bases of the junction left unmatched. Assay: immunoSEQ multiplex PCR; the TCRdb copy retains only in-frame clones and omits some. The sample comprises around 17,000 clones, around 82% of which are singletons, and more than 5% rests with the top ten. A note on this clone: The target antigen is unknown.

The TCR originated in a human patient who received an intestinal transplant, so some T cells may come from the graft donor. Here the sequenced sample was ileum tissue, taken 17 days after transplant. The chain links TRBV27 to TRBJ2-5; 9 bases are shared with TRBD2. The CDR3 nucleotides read TGTGCCAGCAGTCCTTTAGCGGGAGAGGGTCAAGAGACCCAGTACTTC. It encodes CASSPLAGEGQETQYF.